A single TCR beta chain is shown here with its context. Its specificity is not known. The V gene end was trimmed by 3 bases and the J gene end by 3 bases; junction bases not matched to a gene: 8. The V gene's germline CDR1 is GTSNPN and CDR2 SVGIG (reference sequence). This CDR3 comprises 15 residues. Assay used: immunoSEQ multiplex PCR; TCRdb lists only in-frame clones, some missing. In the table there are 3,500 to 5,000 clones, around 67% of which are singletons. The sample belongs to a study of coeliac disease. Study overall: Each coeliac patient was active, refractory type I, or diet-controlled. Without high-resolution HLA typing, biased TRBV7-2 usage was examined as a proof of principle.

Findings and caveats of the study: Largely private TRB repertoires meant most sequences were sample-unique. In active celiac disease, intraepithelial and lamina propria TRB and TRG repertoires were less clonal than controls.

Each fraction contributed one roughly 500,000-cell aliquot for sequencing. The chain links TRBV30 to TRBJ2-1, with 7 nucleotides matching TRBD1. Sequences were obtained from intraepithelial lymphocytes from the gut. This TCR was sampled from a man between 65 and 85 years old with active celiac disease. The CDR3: CAWRAGQAHYNEQFF. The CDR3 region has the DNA TGTGCCTGGAGGGCCGGACAGGCCCACTACAATGAGCAGTTCTTC.